This T cell receptor (beta chain) was sequenced for a study of shared clonotypes between healthy human individuals (dated by TCRdb to about 2020). Study-level background: The cohort included a few men and a couple of women between 18 and 49 years of age. For each donor, CD4 naive and CD4 memory were each run on three plates, CD8 naive on two plates, and CD8 memory on one plate. To estimate repertoire size and how much clonotype sharing occurs between individuals, the study deeply sequenced the blood TCR repertoires of five healthy adults. To increase sequencing depth and limit assay-specific biases, different laboratories used diverse techniques to prepare libraries and sequence TCR repertoires. Leukapheresis yielded between about 0.94 and 8.9 billion PBMCs per donor. General conclusions and limits of the study: Sharing across a few donors was observed for about 5% of naive CD4, less than 4% of naive CD8, roughly 2.4% of memory CD4, and roughly 0.4% of memory CD8 clonotypes. Pairwise subsampling led to the expectation that sequencing depth would affect the degree of clonotype sharing among donors. Naive subsets generally had larger estimated clonotype richness than memory subsets. Clonotypes shared by all four sorted-subset donors showed higher generation probabilities than non-shared clonotypes. Rarefaction of sorted-subset datasets indicated incomplete sequencing despite the large sequencing depth. The small number of donors limited the genetic and exposure-history diversity represented. Sampling was limited to blood, and TCR repertoires in tissue likely differ from TCR repertoires in blood.

Details on this clone: Its target antigen remains unknown. The record has no base qualities; no much larger clone is one base away.

For the CD8 naive samples, CD45RO-negative cells were positively selected for CCR7, yielding a CD45RA+CCR7+ population from which TemRA cells were excluded. The donors were healthy, HIV-negative adults who had no recently reported acute infections or vaccinations. Every donor was a Caucasian adult residing in Nashville, Tennessee, USA. After blood collection by leukapheresis, PBMCs were isolated using Ficoll-Histopaque density gradient centrifugation and then cryopreserved in the vapor phase of liquid nitrogen. Purity and quantity of every magnetically sorted T cell population were checked by analytical flow cytometry. Genomic DNA was isolated from every sorted fraction and measured by UV absorbance on a Nanodrop 2000c. Using the deep immunoSEQ assay, TCR CDR3 regions were amplified from genomic DNA by multiplex PCR. Genomic DNA extracted from each cell subset was distributed evenly over all wells of several immunoSEQ 96-well plates, and each plate served as one replicate. For sorted subsets, around 200 ng genomic DNA, equal to tens of thousands of T cell genomes, was loaded into each replicate PCR. Purified libraries were measured with a Qubit 3.0 fluorometer, size-checked on a Bioanalyzer 2100, and measured again with the KAPA Library Quantification kit. Every immunoSEQ 96-well plate was sequenced on a dedicated single-read 150-cycle Illumina NextSeq 550 flow cell. Turning to the authors' computational methods: The immunoSEQ output contained only junctional sequences without quality scores, so filtering could not match that applied to full-length reads. To assign V/J genes and CDR3, sequences were annotated using PyIR, a Python wrapper for IgBLAST v1.9, with IMGT germline references. Reads were removed for weak V/J assignments (E-value above 1e-6), missing CDR3, stop codons, out-of-frame junctions, or ambiguous translated residues. V3J clonotypes were defined as sequences sharing the same inferred V gene, J gene, and CDR3 amino acid sequence. To compute the percentage overlap between repertoires, the number of shared unique clonotypes was divided by the size of the smaller repertoire. Three approaches were used to assess repertoire richness: RTK rarefaction, the Chao1 estimator, and Recon v2.1 estimates of unobserved clonotypes. For all TCRbeta clonotypes obtained by the gDNA method from a handful of donors, generation probabilities were computed with OLGA. TCRdb obtained this table from immuneACCESS and retained in-frame rearrangements with V and J assigned. These tables miss some clones; where compared with another copy, unresolved V genes account for less than half of the shortfall, and the remainder is unexplained. V and J calls and clone size come straight from that table; D and trimming were deduced from the DNA. This sample lists around 2.1 million clones; 93% were detected once. Clones ranked in the top ten supply under 2% of the sample.

According to the germline V gene (reference sequence), CDR1 reads MNHEY and CDR2 reads SMNVEV. The CDR3 numbers 14 residues from cysteine through phenylalanine. The CDR3 DNA has 42 bases and is translated from base 1. V ends up 5 bases short and J 4 bases short, with an unmatched junction base count of 6. The V and J segments used are TRBV27 and TRBJ2-3, with TRBD2 identical over 7 junction bases. Sequences were obtained from naive CD8+ T cells from PBMCs. The sample's cell subset or site label, in plain terms: CD45RA+CCR7+. This clonotype was sampled from a young man in good health. Some clones in this sample may be carry-over from other donors' samples. The CDR3 protein is CASSALAGADTQYF. The DNA sequence follows: TGTGCCAGCAGTGCCTTAGCGGGTGCAGATACGCAGTATTTT.